This is a list of T cell receptor beta chains from one sample in a study of cytomegalovirus exposure and HLA in healthy donors. The assay was immunoSEQ multiplex PCR, and TCRdb's table has in-frame clones only and misses some. The sample has about 110,000 clones; approximately 78% are singletons. Sample: PBMCs. The receptors here all came from a woman in her thirties in good health and CMV-seronegative. CDR3s include the opening cysteine and the closing phenylalanine or tryptophan. D genes are given only for firm matches. Expanded clones get a size class; other rows say once, few or many, or leave the size out.

clone size: many; J gene: TRBJ2-7; D gene: -; V gene: TRBV7-2; CDR3 length: 14; CDR3 DNA: TGTGCCAGCAGCTTTGGGGGAGGCGCATACGAGCAGTACTTC; CDR3 protein: CASSFGGGAYEQYF
clone size: -; J gene: TRBJ1-1; D gene: TRBD1; V gene: TRBV15; CDR3 length: 13; CDR3 DNA: TGTGCCACTTTGGACAGGACGAACACTGAAGCTTTCTTT; CDR3 protein: CATLDRTNTEAFF
clone size: -; J gene: TRBJ2-7; D gene: TRBD2; V gene: TRBV4-3; CDR3 length: 16; CDR3 DNA: TGCGCCAGCAGCCAAGATCTTGGGCGGGGGGCCTACGAGCAGTACTTC; CDR3 protein: CASSQDLGRGAYEQYF
clone size: -; J gene: TRBJ2-7; D gene: TRBD1; V gene: TRBV5-1; CDR3 length: 17; CDR3 DNA: TGCGCCAGCAGCTATTCGGGACAGGGGGCTAACAACTACGAGCAGTACTTC; CDR3 protein: CASSYSGQGANNYEQYF
clone size: -; J gene: TRBJ2-1; D gene: -; V gene: TRBV15; CDR3 length: 14; CDR3 DNA: TGTGCCACCAGCAGAACTACTGCCACCCTAAACCAGTTCTTC; CDR3 protein: CATSRTTATLNQFF
clone size: -; J gene: TRBJ2-7; D gene: -; V gene: TRBV11-2; CDR3 length: 12; CDR3 DNA: TGTGCCAGCAGCGGGCTTTTAGAAGAGCAGTACTTC; CDR3 protein: CASSGLLEEQYF
clone size: -; J gene: TRBJ1-1; D gene: -; V gene: TRBV7-2; CDR3 length: 12; CDR3 DNA: TGTGCCAGCAGCTCACTTGGCACTGAAGCTTTCTTT; CDR3 protein: CASSSLGTEAFF
clone size: -; J gene: TRBJ2-1; D gene: TRBD1; V gene: TRBV29-1; CDR3 length: 14; CDR3 DNA: TGCAGCAAAACAGGGGGTGACACCTACAATGAGCAGTTCTTC; CDR3 protein: CSKTGGDTYNEQFF
clone size: few; J gene: TRBJ1-1; D gene: TRBD1; V gene: TRBV13; CDR3 length: 14; CDR3 DNA: TGTGCCAGCAGCTATCGGACAGGGGGTCCTGAAGCTTTCTTT; CDR3 protein: CASSYRTGGPEAFF
clone size: few; J gene: TRBJ1-1; D gene: -; V gene: TRBV4-1; CDR3 length: 16; CDR3 DNA: TGCGCCAGCAGCCTCCAGCGGGGGTTCATGAACACTGAAGCTTTCTTT; CDR3 protein: CASSLQRGFMNTEAFF
clone size: -; J gene: TRBJ2-1; D gene: -; V gene: TRBV10-1; CDR3 length: 13; CDR3 DNA: TGCGCCAGCTGGTGGGGGGGCCATAATGAGCAGTTCTTC; CDR3 protein: CASWWGGHNEQFF
clone size: -; J gene: TRBJ1-2; D gene: TRBD1; V gene: TRBV6-4; CDR3 length: 13; CDR3 DNA: TGTGCCAGCCTGGACAGGGGGCCCTTTGGCTACACCTTC; CDR3 protein: CASLDRGPFGYTF
clone size: -; J gene: TRBJ2-7; D gene: TRBD1; V gene: TRBV7-7; CDR3 length: 14; CDR3 DNA: TGTGCCAGCAGCTTAGGGACAGGGGCCTACGAGCAGTACTTC; CDR3 protein: CASSLGTGAYEQYF
clone size: -; J gene: TRBJ1-1; D gene: -; V gene: TRBV7-9; CDR3 length: 14; CDR3 DNA: TGTGCCAGCAGCTTCCCCCCCAGGGGCGGAAAAGCTTTCTTT; CDR3 protein: CASSFPPRGGKAFF
clone size: -; J gene: TRBJ2-6; D gene: TRBD2; V gene: TRBV7-8; CDR3 length: 15; CDR3 DNA: TGTGCCAGCAGCTCGCGGGGGTTCGGGGCCAACGTCCTGACTTTC; CDR3 protein: CASSSRGFGANVLTF
clone size: -; J gene: TRBJ2-5; D gene: TRBD1; V gene: TRBV30; CDR3 length: 16; CDR3 DNA: TGTGCCTGGAATATCTTAGGGGGCCAACTTCAAGAGACCCAGTACTTC; CDR3 protein: CAWNILGGQLQETQYF
clone size: -; J gene: TRBJ2-2; D gene: TRBD2; V gene: TRBV5-4; CDR3 length: 14; CDR3 DNA: TGTGCCAGCAGGCCAGCGGGGGGGCTCGGGGAGCTGTTTTTT; CDR3 protein: CASRPAGGLGELFF
clone size: -; J gene: TRBJ2-7; D gene: -; V gene: TRBV5-1; CDR3 length: 13; CDR3 DNA: TGCGCCAGCAGCTTGGCCCAGTCCTACGAGCAGTACTTC; CDR3 protein: CASSLAQSYEQYF
clone size: -; J gene: TRBJ1-5; D gene: -; V gene: TRBV19; CDR3 length: 14; CDR3 DNA: TGTGCCAGTAGTGAGACAGGCAGCAATCAGCCCCAGCATTTT; CDR3 protein: CASSETGSNQPQHF
clone size: -; J gene: TRBJ2-7; D gene: TRBD1; V gene: TRBV29-1; CDR3 length: 13; CDR3 DNA: TGCAGCGTTGGGACAGGGGTCTCCTACGAGCAGTACTTC; CDR3 protein: CSVGTGVSYEQYF
clone size: -; J gene: TRBJ2-6; D gene: -; V gene: TRBV9; CDR3 length: 19; CDR3 DNA: TGTGCCAGCAGCGTAGCCTCCGGAACTAGTGATTCTGGGGCCAACGTCCTGACTTTC; CDR3 protein: CASSVASGTSDSGANVLTF
clone size: few; J gene: TRBJ1-2; D gene: -; V gene: TRBV10-3; CDR3 length: 12; CDR3 DNA: TGTGCCCTTCGAGGCGCTAACTATGGCTACACCTTC; CDR3 protein: CALRGANYGYTF
clone size: -; J gene: TRBJ2-1; D gene: TRBD1; V gene: TRBV11-3; CDR3 length: 15; CDR3 DNA: TGTGCCAGCAGCTTAGACAGGGGGCTGAACAATGAGCAGTTCTTC; CDR3 protein: CASSLDRGLNNEQFF
clone size: -; J gene: TRBJ1-4; D gene: TRBD1; V gene: TRBV6-5; CDR3 length: 14; CDR3 DNA: TGTGCCAGCAGTAGGACAGGGGGCAGGCGAAAACTGTTTTTT; CDR3 protein: CASSRTGGRRKLFF
clone size: -; J gene: TRBJ1-1; D gene: TRBD1; V gene: TRBV4-3; CDR3 length: 16; CDR3 DNA: TGCGCCAGCAGCCAGGATACCGGGACAGAGAACACTGAAGCTTTCTTT; CDR3 protein: CASSQDTGTENTEAFF
clone size: -; J gene: TRBJ2-3; D gene: -; V gene: TRBV6-5; CDR3 length: 16; CDR3 DNA: TGTGCCAGCAGTTACTCGACAGGCCGGCGCACAGATACGCAGTATTTT; CDR3 protein: CASSYSTGRRTDTQYF
clone size: -; J gene: TRBJ2-2; D gene: TRBD1; V gene: TRBV4-3; CDR3 length: 17; CDR3 DNA: TGCGCCAGCAGCCAAGACCCGGGACAGGTGAACACCGGGGAGCTGTTTTTT; CDR3 protein: CASSQDPGQVNTGELFF
clone size: -; J gene: TRBJ2-7; D gene: -; V gene: TRBV11-2; CDR3 length: 12; CDR3 DNA: TGTGCCAGCAGCCCCGTCGGGTACGAGCAGTACTTC; CDR3 protein: CASSPVGYEQYF
clone size: -; J gene: TRBJ2-1; D gene: TRBD2; V gene: TRBV5-1; CDR3 length: 15; CDR3 DNA: TGCGCCAGCAGCTGGACTAGCGGGGGGGGCAATGAGCAGTTCTTC; CDR3 protein: CASSWTSGGGNEQFF
clone size: -; J gene: TRBJ1-1; D gene: TRBD1; V gene: TRBV18; CDR3 length: 13; CDR3 DNA: TGTGCCAGCTCACCCCAGGGGGACACTGAAGCTTTCTTT; CDR3 protein: CASSPQGDTEAFF
clone size: -; J gene: TRBJ2-3; D gene: -; V gene: TRBV6-5; CDR3 length: 15; CDR3 DNA: TGTGCCAGCAGTTACGTTACAGGGAACACAGATACGCAGTATTTT; CDR3 protein: CASSYVTGNTDTQYF
clone size: -; J gene: TRBJ2-1; D gene: TRBD2; V gene: TRBV2; CDR3 length: 17; CDR3 DNA: TGTGCCAGCAGTGAAGGAAAAGGACTAGCGGGAGATAATGAGCAGTTCTTC; CDR3 protein: CASSEGKGLAGDNEQFF
clone size: -; J gene: TRBJ1-2; D gene: -; V gene: TRBV11-2; CDR3 length: 18; CDR3 DNA: TGTGCCAGCAGCTTAGCTACAGGGCTTACTACTAGAGCCTATCGCTACACCTTC; CDR3 protein: CASSLATGLTTRAYRYTF
clone size: -; J gene: TRBJ2-2; D gene: -; V gene: TRBV19; CDR3 length: 13; CDR3 DNA: TGTGCCAGTAGTATCCTAGGCGCCGGGGAGCTGTTTTTT; CDR3 protein: CASSILGAGELFF
clone size: -; J gene: TRBJ1-2; D gene: -; V gene: TRBV2; CDR3 length: 15; CDR3 DNA: TGTGCCAGCAGTGACGACAGTGAAGAAGAAGATGGCTACACCTTC; CDR3 protein: CASSDDSEEEDGYTF
clone size: -; J gene: TRBJ2-5; D gene: -; V gene: TRBV6-5; CDR3 length: 15; CDR3 DNA: TGTGCCAGCAGTAGCCGGGACAAGGTACAAGAGACCCAGTACTTC; CDR3 protein: CASSSRDKVQETQYF
clone size: -; J gene: TRBJ1-1; D gene: TRBD1; V gene: TRBV18; CDR3 length: 14; CDR3 DNA: TGTGCCAGCTCACAGACAGGGGTTAGAACTGAAGCTTTCTTT; CDR3 protein: CASSQTGVRTEAFF
clone size: -; J gene: TRBJ2-2; D gene: -; V gene: TRBV30; CDR3 length: 14; CDR3 DNA: TGTGCCTGGAGTGTAGGCGGAGGCACCGGGGAGCTGTTTTTT; CDR3 protein: CAWSVGGGTGELFF
clone size: -; J gene: TRBJ1-2; D gene: TRBD1; V gene: TRBV30; CDR3 length: 14; CDR3 DNA: TGTGCCTGCTTTTCTGAGACAGGGGCCTATGGCTACACCTTC; CDR3 protein: CACFSETGAYGYTF
clone size: -; J gene: TRBJ1-2; D gene: -; V gene: TRBV4-1; CDR3 length: 15; CDR3 DNA: TGCGCCAGCAGCCCACCGGCCGGAGGCAACTATGGCTACACCTTC; CDR3 protein: CASSPPAGGNYGYTF
clone size: -; J gene: TRBJ2-7; D gene: -; V gene: TRBV11-2; CDR3 length: 12; CDR3 DNA: TGTGCCAGCAGCTTAGGCGGCATTGAGCAGTACTTC; CDR3 protein: CASSLGGIEQYF
clone size: -; J gene: TRBJ2-2; D gene: -; V gene: TRBV29-1; CDR3 length: 12; CDR3 DNA: TGCAGCGTTGAGTCGGGATACGGGGAGCTGTTTTTT; CDR3 protein: CSVESGYGELFF
clone size: few; J gene: TRBJ2-5; D gene: -; V gene: TRBV19; CDR3 length: 15; CDR3 DNA: TGTGCCAGTAAATCAGGGAACCACGGGCAAGAGACCCAGTACTTC; CDR3 protein: CASKSGNHGQETQYF
clone size: few; J gene: TRBJ1-1; D gene: -; V gene: TRBV7-9; CDR3 length: 14; CDR3 DNA: TGTGCCAGCAGCTCGACCGCCCAGGGCGGTGAAGCTTTCTTT; CDR3 protein: CASSSTAQGGEAFF
clone size: -; J gene: TRBJ2-3; D gene: TRBD2; V gene: TRBV10-3; CDR3 length: 15; CDR3 DNA: TGTGCCATCAGTCGCACTAGCGGTAGCACAGATACGCAGTATTTT; CDR3 protein: CAISRTSGSTDTQYF